One and the same sample provided the 10 T cell receptor beta chains below, sequenced in a study of control samples from healthy donors and cancer patients (dated by TCRdb to 2020 to 2022). Library preparation used the immunoSEQ multiplex PCR assay. TCRdb mirrors the immuneACCESS table, restricted to in-frame sequences. Some clones are absent from its copies; in checked studies, under half trace to an unresolved V gene, and the reason for the others is unknown. In all, the sample holds fewer than 200,000 clones, and around 90% of those were seen once. About 5.3% of the sample is in the top ten clones. The sequencing sample was made of blood. All receptors come from a woman in her twenties or thirties in good health.

The V call is TRBV5-1, the J call TRBJ2-2, with D possibly being TRBD1 or TRBD2 (5 bases each). V shed 4 bases and J shed 2 bases, with 21 bases lying between them. Germline V gene lookup returns CDR1 SGHRS and CDR2 YFSETQ. CDR3 length: 18 residues. The CDR3 DNA reads as TGCGCCAGCAGCCCGGCGACCACCGGGACCACCAACACCGGGGAGCTGTTTTTT. Amino acid sequence: CASSPATTGTTNTGELFF.

The chain uses TRBV29-1 and TRBJ1-5; D is unresolved. The V gene lost 7 bases and the J gene lost 2 bases, with 12 bases spanning the gap. There are 13 residues in the CDR3. Germline CDR1 SQVTM, CDR2 ANQGSEA. The CDR3 sequence is CSASEGGNQPQHF. The CDR3 DNA reads TGCAGCGCCTCGGAGGGCGGCAATCAGCCCCAGCATTTT.

This clone was seen only a few times. The chain has TRBV25-1 and TRBJ2-3; tentatively, D is TRBD1 or TRBD2 (7 bases each). The V gene lost 8 bases and the J gene lost 3 bases, with 18 bases spanning the gap. CDR1 is MGHDK, CDR2 SYGVNS, per germline. CDR3 length equals 15 residues. CDR3: CASAKGAGATDTQYF. CDR3 nucleotide sequence: TGTGCCAGCGCCAAGGGGGCGGGAGCGACAGATACGCAGTATTTT.

The V call is TRBV5-1, the J call TRBJ1-2; 8 bases line up with TRBD1. V lost 0 bases and J lost 3; bases outside the gene matches: 7. The CDR3 consists of 16 residues. Germline-derived CDR1 and CDR2 are SGHRS and YFSETQ. This CDR3 reads CASSLAGGRGHYGYTF. The CDR3 nucleotides are TGCGCCAGCAGCTTGGCCGGCGGCAGGGGGCACTATGGCTACACCTTC.

In its sample, this clone was seen many times. The chain links TRBV3-1 (or the pseudogene TRBV3-2) to TRBJ1-5; 7 bases line up with TRBD1. V lost 0 bases to trimming and J lost 11 bases; unmatched junction nucleotides: 7. Germline V gives CDR1 LGHDT, CDR2 YNNKEL (reference sequence). The CDR3 has 14 residues. The CDR3 nucleotides are TGTGCCAGCAGCCAAGAAAGGGGCAGGGGGGCCCAGCATTTT. As protein: CASSQERGRGAQHF.

The CDR3 DNA reads as TGTGCCAGCAGCCAAGACAGGGTGGGCGGCTACACCTTC. Translation gives CASSQDRVGGYTF. The chain uses TRBV3-1 (or the pseudogene TRBV3-2) and TRBJ1-2, with D possibly matching TRBD1 (5 bases). CDR1 LGHDT and CDR2 YNNKEL come from the germline V gene (reference sequence). The V gene lost 0 bases and the J gene lost 8 bases, with 10 bases spanning the gap. The CDR3 length is 13 residues.

The chain links TRBV5-1 to TRBJ2-3, with 9 nucleotides matching TRBD1. In germline, CDR1 is SGHRS, CDR2 YFSETQ. This CDR3 has 16 amino acids. The ends lost 4 bases at V and 0 bases at J; junction bases unmatched: 6. CDR3 in amino acids: CASSTGTGLSTDTQYF. CDR3 sequence (DNA): TGCGCCAGCAGCACGGGGACAGGGCTTAGCACAGATACGCAGTATTTT.

The chain carries TRBV7-9 and TRBJ2-5; TRBD2 might be the D (5 bases). This CDR3 region has 14 residues. Germline-derived CDR1 and CDR2 are SEHNR and FQNEAQ (reference sequence). V lost 1 base and J lost 4, with 10 bases in between. In DNA form, the CDR3 reads TGTGCCAGCAGCTTAGGGGTCCGGGGAGAGACCCAGTACTTC. Translated, it gives CASSLGVRGETQYF.

This chain connects TRBV9 to TRBJ1-2; possibly TRBD1 for D (6 bases). Looked up from germline, CDR1 is SGDLS and CDR2 is YYNGEE. Trimming cost V 3 bases and J 3 bases, with 9 bases left between them. There are 13 residues in the CDR3. CDR3 region: CASSADSHYGYTF. The DNA for the CDR3 is TGTGCCAGCAGCGCGGACAGTCACTATGGCTACACCTTC.

The chain couples TRBV19 to TRBJ2-7; D is undetermined. Looked up from germline, CDR1 is LNHDA and CDR2 is SQIVND (reference sequence). Trimming cost V 3 bases and J 0 bases, with 6 bases left between them. CDR3 length: 13 amino acids. CDR3 in amino acids: CASSMGSSYEQYF. The CDR3 DNA is TGTGCCAGTAGTATGGGCAGCTCCTACGAGCAGTACTTC.